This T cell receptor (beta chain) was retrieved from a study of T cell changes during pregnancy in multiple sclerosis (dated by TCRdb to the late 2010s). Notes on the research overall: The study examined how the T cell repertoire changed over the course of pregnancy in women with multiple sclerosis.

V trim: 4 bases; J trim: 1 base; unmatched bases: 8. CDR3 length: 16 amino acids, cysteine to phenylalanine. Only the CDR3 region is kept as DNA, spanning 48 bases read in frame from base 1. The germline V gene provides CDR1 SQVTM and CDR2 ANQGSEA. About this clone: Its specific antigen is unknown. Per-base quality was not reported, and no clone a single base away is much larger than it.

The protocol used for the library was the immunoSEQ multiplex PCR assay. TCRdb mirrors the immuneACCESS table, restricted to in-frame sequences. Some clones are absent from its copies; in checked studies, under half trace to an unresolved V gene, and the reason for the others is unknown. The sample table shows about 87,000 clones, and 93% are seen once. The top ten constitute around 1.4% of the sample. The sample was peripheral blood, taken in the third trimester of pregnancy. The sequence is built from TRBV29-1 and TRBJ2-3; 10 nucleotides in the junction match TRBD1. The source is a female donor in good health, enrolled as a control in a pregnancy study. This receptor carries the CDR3 CSVGGQGRIGTDTQYF. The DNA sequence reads TGCAGCGTTGGGGGACAGGGGAGGATTGGCACAGATACGCAGTATTTT.